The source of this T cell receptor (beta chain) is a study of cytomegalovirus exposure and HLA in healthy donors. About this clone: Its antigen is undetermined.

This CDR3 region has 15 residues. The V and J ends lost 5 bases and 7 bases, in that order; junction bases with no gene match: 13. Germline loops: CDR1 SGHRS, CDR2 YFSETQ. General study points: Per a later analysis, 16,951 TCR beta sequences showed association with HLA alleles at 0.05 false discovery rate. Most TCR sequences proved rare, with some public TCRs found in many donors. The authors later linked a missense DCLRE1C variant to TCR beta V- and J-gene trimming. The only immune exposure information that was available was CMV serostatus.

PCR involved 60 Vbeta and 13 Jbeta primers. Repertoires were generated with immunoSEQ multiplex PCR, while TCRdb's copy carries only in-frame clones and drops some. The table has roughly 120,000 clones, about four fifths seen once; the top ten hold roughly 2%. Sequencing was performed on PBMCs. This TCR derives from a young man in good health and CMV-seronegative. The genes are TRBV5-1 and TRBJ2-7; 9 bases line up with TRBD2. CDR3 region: CASRAGFSGRGEQYF. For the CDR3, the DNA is TGCGCCAGCAGGGCCGGGTTTAGCGGGAGAGGAGAGCAGTACTTC.